The clone carrying this T cell receptor (beta chain) was seen a handful of times. Antigen unknown. Germline V lookup: CDR1 SGHTS, CDR2 YDEGEE. This CDR3 spans 18 amino acids. Trimming took 5 bases from V and 0 from J; bases not matched to a gene: 13. These data belong to a study of cytomegalovirus exposure and HLA in healthy donors. Study as a whole: About 85 million unique TCR sequences came from HLA-typed donors in an early release.

Study-wide results and limits: Most of the TCR beta V segments (in an earlier analysis) were productive either about 90% or about 30% of the time. Immune exposure was documented only through CMV serostatus.

Both 60 Vbeta primers and 13 Jbeta primers went into the PCR. Profiled with immunoSEQ multiplex PCR; TCRdb holds only in-frame clones, not every one. The sample lists roughly 180,000 clones; under 80% were seen once. The gene calls are TRBV5-8 and TRBJ2-3; the match to TRBD1 covers 9 bases. This sequence was found in a woman younger than 45 in good health and CMV-seropositive. Input material: PBMCs. For the CDR3, the DNA is TGTGCCAGCAGTCGTACCGGGACAGGGTATGGTAGCACAGATACGCAGTATTTT. Translating gives CASSRTGTGYGSTDTQYF.